This TCR beta chain was profiled in a study of cytomegalovirus exposure and HLA in healthy donors. In the case of this clone: Its specificity is not known.

Clones were read by immunoSEQ multiplex PCR, and TCRdb kept only the in-frame ones, dropping some. The sample consists of 150,000 or so clones, approximately 86% of them appearing once. The donors formed part of the 120-subject validation cohort, distinct from the approximately 630-subject first cohort. With 3 bases removed from V and 0 bases from J, the gap between germline ends came to 11 bases. Germline V lookup: CDR1 GTSNPN, CDR2 SVGIG (reference sequence). The CDR3 covers 14 residues. Whole-study findings and limits: Some public TCRs appeared in many individuals, while most sequences were rare.

The rearrangement links TRBV30 to TRBJ1-1, with D tentatively TRBD1 (6 bases). The sequence was collected from a man aged 18-30 years in good health and CMV-seropositive. Sequences were obtained from PBMCs. CDR3 sequence (DNA): TGTGCCTGGAGACCCCGGACAGTGAACACTGAAGCTTTCTTT. Amino acids: CAWRPRTVNTEAFF.